This T cell receptor beta chain comes out of a study of T cell responses to AZD1222 COVID-19 vaccine. Study-wide findings and caveats: The reported proportion of spike-specific TCRs targeting unmutated variant regions was nearly half. Donors were largely white British and mainly female; clonal diversity was possibly underestimated. CD4 TCRs linked to vaccination spanned spike, dominating at 160-218 and 743-854.

In regard to this clone: The target antigen is unknown.

The length of the CDR3 is 14 residues. V was trimmed by 2 bases and J by 1 base, leaving 9 bases between them. Per germline, CDR1 MDHEN and CDR2 SYDVKM. Second-dose schedules of about 4 or about 12 weeks were combined. Sequencing used immunoSEQ multiplex PCR; TCRdb keeps in-frame clones, though not all of them. The data hold some 120,000 clones, with roughly nine tenths observed a single time. The chain has TRBV28 and TRBJ2-7; D may be TRBD1 or TRBD2 (5 bases each). Material: peripheral blood, obtained 28 days after the second AZD1222 dose. The clonotype was recovered from an adult who received the AZD1222 COVID-19 vaccine. CDR3 in amino acids: CASSLRGPSYEQYF. CDR3 nucleotides: TGTGCCAGCAGTTTACGGGGACCTTCCTACGAGCAGTACTTC.